This TCR beta chain was recovered during a study of post-analysis software for immune sequencing data. This CDR3 contains 15 residues. Germline V gives CDR1 DFQATT, CDR2 SNEGSKA (reference sequence). Trimming took off 2 bases at V and 4 bases at J, with 15 bases between the two ends. Whole-study results and caveats: The study found TRBV5-6, TRBV5-1 and TRBV20-1 among 4 or 5 TRBV segments more frequent in patients than controls.

With regard to this clonotype: Its antigen is not identified.

Unique molecular identifiers tagged the TCR beta cDNA libraries. Using its own MiXCR run on the PCR reads, TCRdb lists one record per CDR3 protein. The sample has 800,000 to 950,000 distinct CDR3 sequences; roughly 58% are singletons. The V gene is TRBV20-1, the J gene TRBJ2-1; tentative D call: TRBD1 (5 bases). Sequenced: blood. This TCR was sampled from a girl between 5 and 17 years old with multiple sclerosis. Here the CDR3 DNA reads TGCAGTGCTAGAAAAGGGGCGACCCATTACAATGAGCAGTTCTTC. It specifies CSARKGATHYNEQFF.